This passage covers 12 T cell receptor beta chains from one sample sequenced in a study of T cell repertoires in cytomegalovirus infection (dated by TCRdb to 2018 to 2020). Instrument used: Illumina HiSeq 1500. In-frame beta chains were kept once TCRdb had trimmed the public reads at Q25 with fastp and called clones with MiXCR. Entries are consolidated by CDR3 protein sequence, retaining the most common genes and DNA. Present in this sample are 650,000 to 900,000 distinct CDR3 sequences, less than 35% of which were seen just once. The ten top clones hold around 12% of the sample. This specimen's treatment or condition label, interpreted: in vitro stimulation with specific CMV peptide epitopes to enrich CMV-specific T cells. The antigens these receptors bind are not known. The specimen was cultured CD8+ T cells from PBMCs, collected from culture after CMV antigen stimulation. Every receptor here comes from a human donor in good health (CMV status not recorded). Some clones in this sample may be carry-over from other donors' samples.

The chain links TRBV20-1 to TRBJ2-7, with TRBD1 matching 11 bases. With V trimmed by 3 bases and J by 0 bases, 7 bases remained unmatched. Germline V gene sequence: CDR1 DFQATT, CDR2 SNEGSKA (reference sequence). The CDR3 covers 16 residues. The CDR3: CSASKSGTGGSYEQYF. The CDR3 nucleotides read TGCAGTGCTAGCAAGTCCGGGACAGGGGGCTCCTACGAGCAGTACTTC.

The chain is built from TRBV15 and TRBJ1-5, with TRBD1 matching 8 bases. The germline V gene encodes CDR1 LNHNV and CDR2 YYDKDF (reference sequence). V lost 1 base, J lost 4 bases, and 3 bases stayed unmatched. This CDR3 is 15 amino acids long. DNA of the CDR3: TGTGCCACCAGCAGAGCAGGACAGGGTAATCAGCCCCAGCATTTT. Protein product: CATSRAGQGNQPQHF.

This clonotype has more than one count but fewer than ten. The CDR3 DNA follows: TGTGCCAGCAATAGGGGATCCAACGAGCAGTACTTC. Encoded protein: CASNRGSNEQYF. The chain has TRBV7-9 and TRBJ2-7; possibly TRBD1 for D (5 bases). CDR1 SEHNR and CDR2 FQNEAQ come from the germline V gene (reference sequence). The CDR3 runs 12 residues. The V and J ends lost 7 bases and 5 bases respectively, with 12 bases between them.

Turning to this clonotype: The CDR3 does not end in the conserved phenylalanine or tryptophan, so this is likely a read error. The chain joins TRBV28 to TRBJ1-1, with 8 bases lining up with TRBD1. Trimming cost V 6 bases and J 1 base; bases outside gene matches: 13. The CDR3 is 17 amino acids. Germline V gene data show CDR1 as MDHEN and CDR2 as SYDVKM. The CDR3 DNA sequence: TGTGCCAGCAGCTTGGCAACGACAGGGGTGAGGAACACTGAAGCTTTCCTT. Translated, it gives CASSLATTGVRNTEAFL.

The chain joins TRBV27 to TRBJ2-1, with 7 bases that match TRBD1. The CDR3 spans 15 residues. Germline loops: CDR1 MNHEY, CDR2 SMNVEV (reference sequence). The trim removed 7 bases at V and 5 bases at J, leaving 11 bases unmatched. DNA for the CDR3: TGTGCCAGCACCCGAGGACAGGTAACCCACAATGAGCAGTTCTTC. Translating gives CASTRGQVTHNEQFF.

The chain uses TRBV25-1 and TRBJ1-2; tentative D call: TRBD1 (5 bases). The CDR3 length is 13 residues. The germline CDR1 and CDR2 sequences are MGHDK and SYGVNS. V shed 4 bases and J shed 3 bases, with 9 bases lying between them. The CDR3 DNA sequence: TGTGCCAGCAGTGCGGACACCGACTATGGCTACACCTTC. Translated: CASSADTDYGYTF.

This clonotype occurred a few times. Written as DNA, the CDR3 is TGCAGTGCTAGATCTAGCGGGCCCCCTTTGGACACCGGGGAGCTGTTTTTT. This encodes CSARSSGPPLDTGELFF. This sequence joins TRBV20-1 and TRBJ2-2; 8 positions match TRBD2. The J segment lost 3 bases and the V segment lost 2 bases, leaving 11 bases of the junction unmatched. The CDR3 extends over 17 amino acids. Germline CDR1 DFQATT, CDR2 SNEGSKA (reference sequence).

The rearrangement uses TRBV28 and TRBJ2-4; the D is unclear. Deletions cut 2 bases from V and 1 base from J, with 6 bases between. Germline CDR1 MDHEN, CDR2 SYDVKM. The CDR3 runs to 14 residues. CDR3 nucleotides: TGTGCCAGCAGTTTAAGACCGGCCAAAAACATTCAGTACTTC. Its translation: CASSLRPAKNIQYF. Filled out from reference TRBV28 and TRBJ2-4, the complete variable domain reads DVKVTQSSRYLVKRTGEKVFLECVQDMDHENMFWYRQDPGLGLRLIYFSYDVKMKEKGDIPEGYSVSREKKERFSLILESASTNQTSMYLCASSLRPAKNIQYFGAGTRLSVL.

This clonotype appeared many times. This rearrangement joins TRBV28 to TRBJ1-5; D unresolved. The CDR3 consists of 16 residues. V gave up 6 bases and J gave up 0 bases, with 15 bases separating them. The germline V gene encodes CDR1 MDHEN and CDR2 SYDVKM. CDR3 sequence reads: CASRTEGRHSNQPQHF. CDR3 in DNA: TGTGCCAGCAGGACGGAGGGAAGACATAGCAATCAGCCCCAGCATTTT.

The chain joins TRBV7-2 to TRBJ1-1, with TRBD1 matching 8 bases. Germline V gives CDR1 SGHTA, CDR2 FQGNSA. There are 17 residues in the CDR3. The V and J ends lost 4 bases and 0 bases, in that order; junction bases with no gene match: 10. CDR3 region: CASSYTYRGVMNTEAFF. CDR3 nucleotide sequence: TGTGCCAGCAGCTATACCTACAGGGGGGTAATGAACACTGAAGCTTTCTTT.

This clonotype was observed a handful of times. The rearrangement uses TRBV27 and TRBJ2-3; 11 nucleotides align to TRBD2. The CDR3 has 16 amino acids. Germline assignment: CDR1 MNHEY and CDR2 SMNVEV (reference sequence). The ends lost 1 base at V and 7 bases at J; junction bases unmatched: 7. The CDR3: CASSLWPSGGMNTQYF. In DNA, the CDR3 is TGTGCCAGCAGTTTATGGCCTAGCGGGGGGATGAATACGCAGTATTTT.

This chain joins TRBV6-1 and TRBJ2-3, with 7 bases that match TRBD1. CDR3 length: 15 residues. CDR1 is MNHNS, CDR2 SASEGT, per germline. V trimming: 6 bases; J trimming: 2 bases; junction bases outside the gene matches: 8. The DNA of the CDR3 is TGTGCCAGCAGCCAAGACAGGGACCCCACAGATACGCAGTATTTT. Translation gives CASSQDRDPTDTQYF.